This T cell receptor beta chain was retrieved from a study of blood T cells in healthy people across ages (dated by TCRdb to 2013 to 2016). Study-wide context: In model experiments, roughly one uniquely barcoded TCR beta cDNA molecule per two T cells was captured by template switching. Four age groups were formed from the donors: young (average about 15 years), middle-aged (around 39), aged (about 62) and long-lived (about 80). To track age-related changes in TCR beta repertoire diversity, the study relied on deep sequencing normalized with unique cDNA molecular identifiers. Two additional independent replicas of 1 million unique cDNA reads from the same blood draw were analyzed for two donors (one aged 18 to 30 and one aged 80 or older). To avoid experimental bias, donors of different ages were distributed randomly across sequencing lanes. Overall study results and their limits: The percentage of naive T cells measured by flow cytometry correlated strongly with observed TCR beta diversity. Compared with the aged group, the long-lived group had more naive CD4+ T cells, fewer expanded clones and increased TCR diversity, a pattern suggesting age selection. Estimates of total diversity from one million sequenced T cells were regarded as lower bounds and underestimates. The CMV infection status of donors was not known, potentially confounding age-related changes in expanded clonotypes. Bulk unsorted PBMC profiling prevented conclusive comparison of naive and antigen-experienced compartments. Observed TCR beta diversity per million T cells fell roughly linearly with age, and a significant reduction was already apparent by age roughly 40.

Donors were around 37 systemically healthy Caucasian individuals from Russia aged about 6 to 100 years. Approximately 10 milliliters of peripheral blood were collected from each donor into EDTA-treated Vacutainer tubes. Ficoll-Paque density-gradient centrifugation was used to isolate PBMCs, with at least 7 million obtained per sample. Trizol reagent was used to extract total RNA from the PBMCs, yielding at least 5 micrograms per sample. The percentages of naive CD45RAhigh/CD27high T cells were determined by flow cytometry on a PBMC aliquot from every donor. CDR1 and CDR2, looked up from the germline V gene, are LGHNA and YSLEER. The CDR3 sequence holds 15 residues, the cysteine and phenylalanine included. Just CDR3 DNA is preserved here, 45 bases in frame from base 1. Clipping removes 0 bases from V and 5 bases from J, with 6 as the unmatched junction base count. Library preparation was by 5' RACE. Instrument on record: Illumina HiSeq 2500. A second PCR of roughly 7 to 12 cycles was performed with a sample-barcoded 5' primer and a J-beta primer mix. Each TCR beta cDNA molecule received a unique molecular identifier from a template-switch 5' adaptor carrying 12 random nucleotides. Each sample yielded at least 2.5 million CDR3-containing paired-end reads. First-strand cDNA synthesis was performed from all RNA using the Mint cDNA synthesis kit, with priming by a TRBC-specific oligonucleotide. Following uracil-DNA glycosylase treatment, all cDNA underwent a first 18-cycle PCR with the universal primers M1SS and BC2_uni_R. Per the original workflow: For normalization, 1 million high-quality reads, each with a distinct molecular identifier, were randomly selected from each sample. Instead of being binned into consensus sequences, reads with shared molecular identifiers were discarded. MiTCR, set to a Q25 quality threshold and the strictest error-elimination algorithm, was used for CDR3 identification, clonotype clustering and error correction. A nonparametric unseen species model with Euler transformation was used to estimate lower-bound total TCR beta diversity. Clones were called with MiXCR by TCRdb after fastp trimmed the public reads at Q25, and only in-frame beta chains were retained. Records with the same CDR3 protein are collapsed into one entry carrying the most frequent genes and DNA. TCRdb, not the original authors, processed these V and J calls. A total of some 1,500,000 distinct CDR3 sequences appear in this sample, around 40% of them only once. The ten largest clones capture more than 4% of the sample.

This clonotype was found a few times. No antigen is known for it. No clone much larger than this one lies a single base away; base qualities are absent. What was sequenced was blood. The rearrangement joined TRBV4-3 to TRBJ2-5; 7 central nucleotides agree with TRBD2. The source of this sequence is a young woman in good health. DNA sequence: TGCGCCAGCAGCCAAGATGAGAGCGGGGCGGAGACCCAGTACTTC. Translation gives CASSQDESGAETQYF.